The 22 T cell receptor beta chains presented below share a single source sample, sequenced in a study of shared clonotypes between healthy human individuals (dated by TCRdb to the early 2020s). Library method: the immunoSEQ multiplex PCR assay. TCRdb took this table from immuneACCESS and kept in-frame rearrangements with V and J called. Such tables lack part of the clones; where checked against another copy, unresolved V genes explain under half of the gap, and the rest is unexplained. The sample records 2 million to 2.5 million clones, just over 90% of which are singletons. The top ten clonotypes cover over 1.5% of the sample. CD8 naive samples were CD45RO-negative cells positively selected for CCR7, giving a CD45RA+CCR7+ population that excluded TemRA cells. Sequencing used naive CD8+ T cells from PBMCs. The sample's cell subset or site, from its label and the paper: CD45RA+CCR7+. The receptors stem from a man aged 18 to 29 in good health. Some clones in this sample may be carry-over from other donors' samples.

Turning to this clone: At the DNA level, this CDR3 is encoded by other sequences in the same sample as well. V gene TRBV27 combines with J gene TRBJ2-7; 7 bases are shared with TRBD2. Germline CDR1 reads MNHEY; CDR2 reads SMNVEV (reference sequence). The J segment lost 4 bases and the V segment lost 0 bases, leaving 3 bases of the junction unmatched. The CDR3 extends over 14 amino acids. CDR3 in amino acids: CASSLSGGGYEQYF. In DNA form, the CDR3 reads TGTGCCAGCAGTTTATCTGGGGGGGGGTACGAGCAGTACTTC.

The rearrangement uses TRBV28 and TRBJ2-7; TRBD1 matches 9 bases. From germline, CDR1 is MDHEN and CDR2 SYDVKM. V lost 3 bases and J lost 4; bases outside the gene matches: 4. This CDR3 spans 14 amino acids. The CDR3 here is CASSLGDREYEQYF. The DNA for the CDR3 is TGTGCCAGCAGTTTGGGGGACAGGGAGTACGAGCAGTACTTC.

The chain uses TRBV7-8 and TRBJ2-2; no firm D call. CDR3 length equals 15 residues. V was pared by 1 base and J by 1 base, with 7 bases between. Germline V gene sequence: CDR1 SGHVS, CDR2 FQNEAQ. Here the CDR3 DNA reads TGTGCCAGCAGCTTAGTGGCTGAGAACACCGGGGAGCTGTTTTTT. Amino acids: CASSLVAENTGELFF.

The J gene is TRBJ2-1, the V gene TRBV27; a weak D match, TRBD2 (6 bases). The CDR3 contains 15 residues. Germline V gene sequence: CDR1 MNHEY, CDR2 SMNVEV (reference sequence). V was pared by 5 bases and J by 1 base, with 12 bases between. The CDR3 protein is CASSPSGWSYNEQFF. CDR3 sequence (DNA): TGTGCCAGCAGTCCCAGCGGGTGGTCCTACAATGAGCAGTTCTTC.

This chain links TRBV7-9 with TRBJ2-2; TRBD2 is a possible D gene (5 bases). Germline V gene data show CDR1 as SEHNR and CDR2 as FQNEAQ (reference sequence). There are 17 residues in the CDR3. V shed 0 bases and J shed 4 bases, with 15 bases lying between them. The CDR3 here is CASSLAPRTGSTGELFF. The DNA for the CDR3 is TGTGCCAGCAGCTTAGCGCCACGAACGGGATCCACCGGGGAGCTGTTTTTT.

This chain connects TRBV19 to TRBJ2-3, with D possibly being TRBD2 (5 bases). The CDR3 runs 15 residues. Per the germline V gene, CDR1 is LNHDA and CDR2 is SQIVND (reference sequence). The V and J ends lost 8 bases and 3 bases respectively, with 18 bases between them. The CDR3 DNA reads as TGTGCCAGTGGATGGAAAGGGAGTCGTACAGATACGCAGTATTTT. It yields the protein CASGWKGSRTDTQYF.

J is TRBJ1-1 and V is TRBV29-1; 11 bases fit TRBD1. The germline CDR1 and CDR2 sequences are SQVTM and ANQGSEA. The ends lost 0 bases at V and 4 bases at J; junction bases unmatched: 7. This CDR3 spans 16 amino acids. CDR3: CSVEDPVGTGGTEAFF. In DNA form, the CDR3 reads TGCAGCGTTGAAGATCCCGTCGGGACAGGGGGCACTGAAGCTTTCTTT.

The V and J genes are TRBV2 and TRBJ2-2, with 10 bases identical to TRBD2. This CDR3 spans 15 amino acids. Germline CDR1 is SNHLY and CDR2 is FYNNEI. The trim removed 5 bases at V and 5 bases at J, leaving 5 bases unmatched. In DNA form, the CDR3 reads TGTGCCAGCAGTAAGCGGGAGGGCCGTACCGGGGAGCTGTTTTTT. Its translation: CASSKREGRTGELFF. Using reference TRBV2 and TRBJ2-2 for the parts outside the CDR3, the full variable domain is EPEVTQTPSHQVTQMGQEVILRCVPISNHLYFYWYRQILGQKVEFLVSFYNNEISEKSEIFDDQFSVERPDGSNFTLKIRSTKLEDSAMYFCASSKREGRTGELFFGEGSRLTVL.

V is TRBV2 and J is TRBJ2-7; no reliable D call. Germline-derived CDR1 and CDR2 are SNHLY and FYNNEI. The CDR3 sequence is 17 residues long. The germline V and J ends were trimmed by 1 base and 5 bases, with 21 bases remaining between them. The CDR3 sequence: CASSEDKDLGVLDEQYF. CDR3 DNA: TGTGCCAGCAGTGAAGACAAGGATTTAGGAGTTCTGGACGAGCAGTACTTC.

The chain combines TRBV6-5 with TRBJ2-1, with 8 bases that match TRBD2. Germline CDR1 reads MNHEY; CDR2 reads SVGAGI. This CDR3 has 16 amino acids. After removal of 0 bases from V and 8 bases from J, the junction contained 9 bases not matched to a gene. CDR3 in amino acids: CASSYSSGNRFDEQFF. DNA of the CDR3: TGTGCCAGCAGTTACTCTAGCGGGAATAGATTCGATGAGCAGTTCTTC.

The rearrangement uses TRBV6-6 and TRBJ1-5; D gene uncertain. The V end was cut by 4 bases, the J end by 2 bases, with 9 bases between. Germline CDR1 MNHNY, CDR2 SVGAGI (reference sequence). The CDR3 covers 14 residues. CDR3 sequence (DNA): TGTGCCAGCAGTTCCAACGGGGGCAATCAGCCCCAGCATTTT. Protein sequence: CASSSNGGNQPQHF.

CDR3 in amino acids: CARQGANTEAFF. CDR3 DNA: TGTGCCAGACAGGGGGCAAACACTGAAGCTTTCTTT. The rearrangement links TRBV2 to TRBJ1-1; 9 nucleotides agree with TRBD1. CDR3 length: 12 residues. CDR1 and CDR2 from the germline V gene are SNHLY and FYNNEI. J was trimmed by 2 bases and V by 9 bases; bases with no gene match: 1. The entire variable domain, with the rest obtained from reference TRBV2 and TRBJ1-1, is as follows: EPEVTQTPSHQVTQMGQEVILRCVPISNHLYFYWYRQILGQKVEFLVSFYNNEISEKSEIFDDQFSVERPDGSNFTLKIRSTKLEDSAMYFCARQGANTEAFFGQGTRLTVV.

For this clone: Within the sample, other DNA sequences also encode this same CDR3. V usage is TRBV28 and J usage is TRBJ1-5, with D perhaps matching TRBD1 (5 bases). The germline V gene encodes CDR1 MDHEN and CDR2 SYDVKM. The CDR3 length is 14 residues. The V end was cut by 5 bases, the J end by 4 bases, with 12 bases between. The CDR3 sequence: CASSRDGINQPQHF. The CDR3 bases are TGTGCCAGCAGTAGGGACGGGATTAATCAGCCCCAGCATTTT.

V and J are TRBV27 and TRBJ2-3; 8 nucleotides align to TRBD2. V shed 3 bases, J shed 7 bases, and the junction held 6 bases outside the gene matches. Germline V gene sequence: CDR1 MNHEY, CDR2 SMNVEV (reference sequence). The CDR3 loop spans 14 amino acids. This CDR3 is CASSFGAGVNTQYF. The CDR3 DNA reads TGTGCCAGCAGTTTCGGAGCGGGAGTCAATACGCAGTATTTT.

The chain couples TRBV18 to TRBJ2-7; tentative D call: TRBD2 (5 bases). The CDR3 is 15 residues long. The V gene lost 2 bases and the J gene lost 4 bases, with 15 bases spanning the gap. Germline CDR1 KGHSH, CDR2 LQKENI. The CDR3 region is CASSPYPRGRYEQYF. DNA for the CDR3: TGTGCCAGCTCACCATACCCACGGGGTAGGTACGAGCAGTACTTC.

The V call is TRBV5-1, the J call TRBJ2-7; 9 nucleotides agree with TRBD2. The CDR3 consists of 18 residues. Germline V gene lookup returns CDR1 SGHRS and CDR2 YFSETQ. Germline trimming cut 1 base from V and 5 bases from J; bases unmatched to any gene: 16. The CDR3 sequence is CASSLIGVAGVVRDEQYF. DNA of the CDR3: TGCGCCAGCAGCTTGATAGGGGTAGCGGGAGTGGTTAGGGACGAGCAGTACTTC. The variable domain in full, with the rest retrieved from reference TRBV5-1 and TRBJ2-7, is KAGVTQTPRYLIKTRGQQVTLSCSPISGHRSVSWYQQTPGQGLQFLFEYFSETQRNKGNFPGRFSGRQFSNSRSEMNVSTLELGDSALYLCASSLIGVAGVVRDEQYFGPGTRLTVT.

A note on this clone: Other DNA sequences in this specimen translate into the identical CDR3. The CDR3 loop reads CASSLRGGLNTEAFF. The CDR3 nucleotides are TGTGCCAGCAGCCTTCGAGGCGGTTTGAACACTGAAGCTTTCTTT. This chain uses TRBV27 with TRBJ1-1; D call uncertain. Trimming removed 6 bases from V and 0 bases from J, with 14 bases in between. The CDR3 is made up of 15 amino acids. Germline lookup yields CDR1 MNHEY and CDR2 SMNVEV (reference sequence).

J is TRBJ2-7 and V is TRBV7-9; perhaps D is TRBD1 or TRBD2 (5 bases each). Germline values: CDR1 SEHNR, CDR2 FQNEAQ (reference sequence). The V end lost 1 base, the J end lost 7 bases, and 8 bases lay between the germline ends. The length of the CDR3 is 12 residues. The CDR3 DNA follows: TGTGCCAGCAGCTTAGGGGACGGGGAGCAGTACTTC. Translating gives CASSLGDGEQYF.

The J gene is TRBJ1-2, the V gene TRBV4-3; D unresolved. The CDR3 covers 15 residues. V lost 3 bases and J 2 bases, leaving 13 bases between the germline ends. Per the germline V gene, CDR1 is LGHNA and CDR2 is YSLEER. The CDR3 loop is CASSHVMESNYGYTF. DNA for the CDR3: TGCGCCAGCAGCCATGTAATGGAATCCAACTATGGCTACACCTTC.

The CDR3 sequence is CASSVASSSYEQYF. In DNA, the CDR3 is TGTGCCAGCAGCGTTGCCTCAAGCTCCTACGAGCAGTACTTC. The chain carries TRBV9 and TRBJ2-7, with unresolved D. This CDR3 has 14 residues. Germline V gives CDR1 SGDLS, CDR2 YYNGEE. Between the trimmed V and J ends, which lost 2 bases and 0 bases, there was a span of 9 bases.

As to this clone: Within the sample, other DNA sequences also encode this same CDR3. The chain joins TRBV27 to TRBJ2-7; TRBD1 agrees at 11 bases. V lost 6 bases to trimming and J lost 6 bases; unmatched junction nucleotides: 4. The length of the CDR3 is 13 residues. Germline lookup yields CDR1 MNHEY and CDR2 SMNVEV (reference sequence). Here the CDR3 reads CASRGQGAGEQYF. CDR3 bases: TGTGCCAGCAGAGGACAGGGGGCGGGCGAGCAGTACTTC.

V gene TRBV9 combines with J gene TRBJ2-1, with TRBD1 identical over 7 bases. The length of the CDR3 is 14 residues. Germline assignment: CDR1 SGDLS and CDR2 YYNGEE. V dropped 4 bases and J dropped 6; count of bases not matched to a gene: 7. The CDR3 region has the DNA TGTGCCAGCAGCACCTGGGACAGAGCCAATGAGCAGTTCTTC. Amino acid sequence: CASSTWDRANEQFF.